This T cell receptor (beta chain) was found in a study of blood T cell repertoires in COVID-19. CDR1 is MNHEY and CDR2 is SVGAGI in the germline V gene. The CDR3 totals 15 residues. Trimming removed 8 bases at V and 0 bases at J, with 13 bases between. The method was immunoSEQ multiplex PCR; TCRdb's version includes in-frame clones alone and lacks a portion of them. Of 200,000 to 250,000 clones detected, around 82% appear once; the ten largest clones hold more than 7%. Specimen: peripheral blood. V gene TRBV6-5 combines with J gene TRBJ2-2; D unclear. The TCR comes from a woman in her 70s with acute or convalescent COVID-19. CDR3 in amino acids: CASLADTTNTGELFF. CDR3 in DNA: TGTGCCAGCCTCGCCGACACGACGAACACCGGGGAGCTGTTTTTT.